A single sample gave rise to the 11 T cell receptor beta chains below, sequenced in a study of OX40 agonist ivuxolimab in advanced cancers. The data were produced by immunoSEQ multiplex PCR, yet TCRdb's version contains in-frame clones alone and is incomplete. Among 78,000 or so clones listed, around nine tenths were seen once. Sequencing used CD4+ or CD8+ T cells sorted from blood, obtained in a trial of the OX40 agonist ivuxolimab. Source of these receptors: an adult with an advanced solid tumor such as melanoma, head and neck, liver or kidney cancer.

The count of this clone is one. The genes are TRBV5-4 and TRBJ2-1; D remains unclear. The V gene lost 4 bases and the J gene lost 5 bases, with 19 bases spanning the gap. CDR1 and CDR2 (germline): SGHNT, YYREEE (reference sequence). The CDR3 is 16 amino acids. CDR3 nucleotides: TGTGCCAGCAGCCCCGCCTCCCCCAAAGCCCACAATGAGCAGTTCTTC. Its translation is CASSPASPKAHNEQFF.

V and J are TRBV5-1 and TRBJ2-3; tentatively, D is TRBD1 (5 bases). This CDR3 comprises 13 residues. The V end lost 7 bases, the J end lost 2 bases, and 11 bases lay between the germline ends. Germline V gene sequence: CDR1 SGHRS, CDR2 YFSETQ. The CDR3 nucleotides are TGCGCCAGCTCGACAGATTACACAGATACGCAGTATTTT. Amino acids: CASSTDYTDTQYF.

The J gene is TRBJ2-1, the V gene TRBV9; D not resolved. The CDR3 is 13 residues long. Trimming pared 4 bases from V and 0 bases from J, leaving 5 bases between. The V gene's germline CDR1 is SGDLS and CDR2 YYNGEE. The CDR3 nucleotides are TGTGCCAGCAGCTTAAGCTCCTACAATGAGCAGTTCTTC. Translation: CASSLSSYNEQFF.

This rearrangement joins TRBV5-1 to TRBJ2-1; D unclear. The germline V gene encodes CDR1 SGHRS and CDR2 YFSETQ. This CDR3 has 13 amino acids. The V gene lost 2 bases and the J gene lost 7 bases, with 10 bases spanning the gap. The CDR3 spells CASSLFRANEQFF. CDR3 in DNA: TGCGCCAGCAGCTTATTTAGGGCTAATGAGCAGTTCTTC.

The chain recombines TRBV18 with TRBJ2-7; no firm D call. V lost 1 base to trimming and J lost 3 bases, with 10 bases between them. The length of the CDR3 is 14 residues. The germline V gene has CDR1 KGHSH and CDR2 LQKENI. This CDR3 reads CASSPQAGYYEQYF. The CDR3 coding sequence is TGTGCCAGCTCACCACAAGCCGGTTACTACGAGCAGTACTTC.

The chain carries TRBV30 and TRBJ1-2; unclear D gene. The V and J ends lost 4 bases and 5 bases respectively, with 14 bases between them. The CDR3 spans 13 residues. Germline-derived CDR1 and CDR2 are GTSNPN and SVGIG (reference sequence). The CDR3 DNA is TGTGCCTGGAATTCAGGCCTCCTATATGGCTACACCTTC. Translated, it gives CAWNSGLLYGYTF.

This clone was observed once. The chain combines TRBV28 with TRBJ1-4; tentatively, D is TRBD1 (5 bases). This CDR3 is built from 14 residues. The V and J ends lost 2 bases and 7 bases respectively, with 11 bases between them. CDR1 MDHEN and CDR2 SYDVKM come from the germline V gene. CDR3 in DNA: TGTGCCAGCAGTTTAGGGGGGGTTGGTGAAAAACTGTTTTTT. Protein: CASSLGGVGEKLFF. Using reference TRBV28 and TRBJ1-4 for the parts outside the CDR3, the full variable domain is DVKVTQSSRYLVKRTGEKVFLECVQDMDHENMFWYRQDPGLGLRLIYFSYDVKMKEKGDIPEGYSVSREKKERFSLILESASTNQTSMYLCASSLGGVGEKLFFGSGTQLSVL.

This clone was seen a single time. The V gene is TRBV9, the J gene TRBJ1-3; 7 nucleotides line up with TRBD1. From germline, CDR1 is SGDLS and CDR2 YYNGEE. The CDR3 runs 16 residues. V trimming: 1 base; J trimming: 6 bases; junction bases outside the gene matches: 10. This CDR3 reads CASSVKGTALENTIYF. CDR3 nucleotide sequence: TGTGCCAGCAGCGTAAAAGGGACAGCTCTTGAAAACACCATATATTTT.

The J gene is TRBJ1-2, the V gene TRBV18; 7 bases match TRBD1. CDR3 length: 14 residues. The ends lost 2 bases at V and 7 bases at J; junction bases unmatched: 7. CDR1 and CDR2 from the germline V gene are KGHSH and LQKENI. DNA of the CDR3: TGTGCCAGCTCACCATTCCAAGGGGGCGGTGGCTACACCTTC. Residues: CASSPFQGGGGYTF.

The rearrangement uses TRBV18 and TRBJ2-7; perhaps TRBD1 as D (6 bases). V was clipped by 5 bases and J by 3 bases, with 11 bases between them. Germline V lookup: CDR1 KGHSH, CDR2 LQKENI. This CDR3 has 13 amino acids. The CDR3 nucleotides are TGTGCCAGCTCAACACTACAGGGCTACGAGCAGTACTTC. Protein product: CASSTLQGYEQYF.

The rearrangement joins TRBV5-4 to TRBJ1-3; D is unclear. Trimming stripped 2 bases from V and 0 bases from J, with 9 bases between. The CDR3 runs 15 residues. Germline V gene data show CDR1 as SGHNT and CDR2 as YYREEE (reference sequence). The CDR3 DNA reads TGTGCCAGCAGCTTCACAGCGAGCTCTGGAAACACCATATATTTT. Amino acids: CASSFTASSGNTIYF.